These 22 T cell receptor beta chains originate from one sample sequenced in a study of T cell clonality in common variable immunodeficiency. Antigens for these TCRs are unknown. General study points: Fewer deletions and N-nucleotide insertions were reportedly seen in common variable immunodeficiency TCR beta sequences.

The method was immunoSEQ multiplex PCR; TCRdb's version includes in-frame clones alone and lacks a portion of them. Sampling found approximately 29,000 clones, none seen once. Sequencing input: peripheral blood mononuclear cells. All receptors derive from a human donor with common variable immunodeficiency.

Points on this clone: The DNA ends 3 residues before the CDR3 does, and the rest of the CDR3 is filled in from the germline J gene. The V and J genes are TRBV7-6 and TRBJ2-7; TRBD1 matches 9 bases. Per germline, CDR1 SGHVS and CDR2 FNYEAQ. The length of the CDR3 is 14 residues. Germline trimming cut 3 bases from V and 3 bases from J; bases unmatched to any gene: 3. The chain's CDR3 is CASSLGQGDYEQYF. CDR3 DNA, as far as it was read: TGTGCCAGCAGCTTGGGACAGGGAGACTACGAG.

This clone was seen a few times. The read is 3 residues too short to cover the CDR3 end, so that end is filled in from the germline J gene. The chain joins TRBV7-2 to TRBJ1-3; D gene unclear. Germline-derived CDR1 and CDR2 are SGHTA and FQGNSA. V was shortened by 5 bases and J by 0 bases, with 11 bases between the two germline ends. This CDR3 has 15 amino acids. CDR3: CASSRAGASGNTIYF. CDR3 DNA (partial): TGTGCCAGCAGCCGGGCGGGTGCCTCTGGAAACACC.

This clone was picked up many times. With the read ending 3 residues before the CDR3 end, the germline J gene is used to fill in that end. The chain joins TRBV29-1 to TRBJ2-7, with D possibly TRBD2 on 6 matching bases. From germline, CDR1 is SQVTM and CDR2 ANQGSEA. The V and J ends lost 5 bases and 3 bases respectively, with 11 bases between them. This CDR3 spans 12 amino acids. Here the CDR3 reads CSVRRGNYEQYF. The DNA read from the CDR3 is TGCAGCGTTCGGAGGGGCAACTACGAG.

This clone was seen at least ten times. Read sequence stops 3 residues before the CDR3 end, and the germline J gene provides the missing end. The V call is TRBV5-1, the J call TRBJ2-1, with D possibly being TRBD1 (6 bases). V gave up 3 bases and J gave up 2 bases, with 9 bases separating them. CDR1 is SGHRS, CDR2 YFSETQ, per germline. This CDR3 spans 14 amino acids. The sequenced part of the CDR3 DNA is TGCGCCAGCAGCTCCCGGGACACCTACAATGAG. Protein product: CASSSRDTYNE. The whole CDR3 reads CASSSRDTYNEQFF. Full variable domain (remainder filled in from reference TRBV5-1 and TRBJ2-1): KAGVTQTPRYLIKTRGQQVTLSCSPISGHRSVSWYQQTPGQGLQFLFEYFSETQRNKGNFPGRFSGRQFSNSRSEMNVSTLELGDSALYLCASSSRDTYNEQFFGPGTRLTVL.

This clone was seen many times. Read sequence stops 3 residues before the CDR3 end, and the germline J gene provides the missing end. The V call is TRBV4-1, the J call TRBJ2-1; D uncertain. CDR1 and CDR2 from the germline V gene are MGHRA and YSYEKL. Trimming removed 3 bases from V and 4 bases from J, with 7 bases in between. The length of the CDR3 is 13 residues. This CDR3 reads CASSHYLYNEQFF. CDR3 DNA (partial): TGCGCCAGCAGCCATTACTTATACAATGAG.

On this clone: The read halts 3 residues ahead of the CDR3 end, with the missing end drawn from the germline J gene. The chain has TRBV2 and TRBJ2-1; 13 nucleotides agree with TRBD2. The CDR3 loop spans 15 amino acids. Germline V gene lookup returns CDR1 SNHLY and CDR2 FYNNEI. The trim removed 6 bases at V and 8 bases at J, leaving 7 bases unmatched. This CDR3 is CASRLAGGALDEQFF. The sequenced part of the CDR3 DNA is TGTGCCAGCAGACTAGCGGGGGGGGCTTTAGATGAG.

A few counts support this clone. The read is 3 residues too short to cover the CDR3 end, so that end is filled in from the germline J gene. The chain has TRBV19 and TRBJ1-1, with D perhaps matching TRBD1 (6 bases). The CDR3 loop spans 15 amino acids. Germline values: CDR1 LNHDA, CDR2 SQIVND (reference sequence). V shed 7 bases and J shed 2 bases, with 17 bases lying between them. The covered CDR3 bases are TGTGCCAGTACCTACAGGGTGGGAGCTAACACTGAA. This encodes CASTYRVGANTE. The whole CDR3 reads CASTYRVGANTEAFF.

As to this clone: The CDR3 end is not reached by the read, which stops 3 residues before it; the germline J gene fills it in. The chain couples TRBV6-2 or TRBV6-3 to TRBJ1-1; TRBD1 is a possible D gene (5 bases). This CDR3 has 15 residues. Deletions cut 5 bases from V and 5 bases from J, with 18 bases between. Germline loops: CDR1 MNHEY, CDR2 SVGEGT. CDR3 bases read: TGTGCCAGCAGTCACATGGGGGGTATATGGACTGAA. Its translation: CASSHMGGIWTE. Given in full, the CDR3 is CASSHMGGIWTEAFF.

This clone was seen at least ten times. The read finishes 3 residues shy of the CDR3 end, and the germline J gene is used to complete it. The same CDR3 arises from other DNA sequences in this sample as well. This chain connects TRBV20-1 to TRBJ2-3; TRBD2 matches at 10 bases. Germline V gene sequence: CDR1 DFQATT, CDR2 SNEGSKA (reference sequence). V shed 2 bases, J shed 1 base, and the junction held 0 bases outside the gene matches. CDR3 length: 14 amino acids. Partial CDR3 DNA: TGCAGTGCTAGACTAGCGGGGGGCACAGATACG. Its protein product is CSARLAGGTDT. The entire CDR3 protein is CSARLAGGTDTQYF.

As concerns this clone: The read stops 3 residues short of the end of the CDR3; the missing end is completed from the germline J gene. The chain couples TRBV7-3 to TRBJ1-6; tentatively, D is TRBD1 (6 bases). The length of the CDR3 is 16 residues. CDR1 SGHTA and CDR2 FQGTGA come from the germline V gene. The V and J ends lost 2 bases and 1 base respectively, with 9 bases between them. The CDR3: CASSLQGTSYNSPLHF. CDR3 bases read: TGTGCCAGCAGCTTACAGGGGACGTCCTATAATTCACCC.

This clone was observed at least ten times. Coverage ceases 3 residues before the CDR3 finishes, and the germline J gene fills in the end. The rearrangement uses TRBV7-9 and TRBJ2-1, with D perhaps matching TRBD2 (5 bases). Germline V gives CDR1 SEHNR, CDR2 FQNEAQ (reference sequence). V lost 5 bases and J lost 8, with 16 bases in between. The CDR3 is 14 amino acids. This CDR3 reads CASSPPEGGYEQFF. Incomplete CDR3 DNA: TGTGCCAGCAGCCCCCCCGAGGGTGGGTATGAG.

This clone was counted ten times or more. With the read ending 3 residues before the CDR3 end, the germline J gene is used to fill in that end. The chain uses TRBV20-1 and TRBJ1-2; 9 positions match TRBD1. Germline loops: CDR1 DFQATT, CDR2 SNEGSKA (reference sequence). V gave up 0 bases and J gave up 4 bases; unmatched junction bases: 3. CDR3 size: 14 residues. The CDR3 loop is CSAREDRGFYGYTF. The CDR3 bases that were read are TGCAGTGCTAGAGAGGACAGGGGTTTCTATGGC.

This clone was picked up a small number of times. The CDR3 extends 3 residues past the end of the read, so its final part is completed from the germline J gene. The chain has TRBV20-1 and TRBJ1-1; 10 bases map to TRBD1. V dropped 0 bases and J dropped 4; count of bases not matched to a gene: 8. Germline V gene lookup returns CDR1 DFQATT and CDR2 SNEGSKA (reference sequence). The length of the CDR3 is 16 residues. CDR3 DNA, as far as it was read: TGCAGTGCTAGAGATCGGGACAGGGGCCTAAGCACTGAA. Translation gives CSARDRDRGLSTE. In full, the CDR3 is CSARDRDRGLSTEAFF.

At least ten counts were recorded for this clone. The read ends 3 residues shy of where the CDR3 ends; the end is completed using the germline J gene. The chain carries TRBV5-4 and TRBJ1-1; 9 bases are a match to TRBD1. Germline V gives CDR1 SGHNT, CDR2 YYREEE (reference sequence). CDR3 length equals 14 residues. The V and J ends lost 3 bases and 5 bases, in that order; junction bases with no gene match: 5. CDR3 DNA, as far as it was read: TGTGCCAGCAGCTCACAGGGGGCCGGGACTGAA. Translating gives CASSSQGAGTE. The entire CDR3 protein reads CASSSQGAGTEAFF.

The sample holds a few counts of this clone. The CDR3 end lies 3 residues beyond the end of the read and is filled in from the germline J gene. The chain links TRBV2 to TRBJ1-5, with TRBD1 as a possible D gene (5 bases). This CDR3 spans 15 amino acids. Trimming took off 5 bases at V and 3 bases at J, with 14 bases between the two ends. The germline CDR1 and CDR2 sequences are SNHLY and FYNNEI. CDR3 sequence reads: CASSFGDSLNQPQHF. Incomplete CDR3 DNA: TGTGCCAGCAGTTTCGGTGACAGCCTCAATCAGCCC.

There are many counts of this clone. From the germline J gene comes the end of the CDR3, since the read stops 3 residues before it. The J gene is TRBJ2-1, the V gene TRBV5-6; 7 nucleotides line up with TRBD1. The CDR3 sequence is 15 residues long. The V and J ends lost 4 bases and 1 base, in that order; junction bases with no gene match: 5. Germline V gene data show CDR1 as SGHDT and CDR2 as YYEEEE. Here the CDR3 reads CASSTTGASYNEQFF. CDR3 bases read: TGTGCCAGCAGCACCACAGGGGCGTCCTACAATGAG.

Concerning this clone itself: The CDR3 end lies 3 residues beyond the end of the read and is filled in from the germline J gene. The chain employs TRBV7-2 and TRBJ2-6; no reliable D call. Germline CDR1 and CDR2: SGHTA and FQGNSA. Trimming cost V 3 bases and J 0 bases, with 6 bases left between them. The CDR3 length is 15 residues. The covered CDR3 bases are TGTGCCAGCAGCTTCGGTAGCTCTGGGGCCAACGTC. This encodes CASSFGSSGANV. The entire CDR3 reads CASSFGSSGANVLTF. Using reference TRBV7-2 and TRBJ2-6 for the parts outside the CDR3, the full variable domain is GAGVSQSPSNKVTEKGKDVELRCDPISGHTALYWYRQSLGQGLEFLIYFQGNSAPDKSGLPSDRFSAERTGGSVSTLTIQRTQQEDSAVYLCASSFGSSGANVLTFGAGSRLTVL.

This clone appeared many times. The CDR3 region is CASSRQGSNEQFF. The sequenced CDR3 bases are TGTGCCAGTAGTAGACAGGGGTCAAATGAG. The chain carries TRBV19 and TRBJ2-1; 8 bases fit TRBD1. Sequencing ends 3 residues short of the CDR3 end; the germline J gene provides the rest. Germline CDR1 reads LNHDA; CDR2 reads SQIVND (reference sequence). The CDR3 length is 13 residues. Trimming cost V 4 bases and J 7 bases; bases outside gene matches: 3.

In this sample, this clone turned up many times. From the germline J gene comes the end of the CDR3, since the read stops 3 residues before it. The rearrangement links TRBV5-1 to TRBJ2-2; D remains ambiguous. Trimming cost V 1 base and J 6 bases, with 10 bases left between them. The CDR3 contains 14 residues. The germline V gene encodes CDR1 SGHRS and CDR2 YFSETQ. The sequenced part of the CDR3 DNA is TGCGCCAGCAGCTTGATCAGGCAGCCCGGGGAG. It is translated as CASSLIRQPGE. The CDR3 in full is CASSLIRQPGELFF.

This clone was recorded at least ten times. The sequenced fragment ends 3 residues before the CDR3 boundary, so the rest is inferred from the germline J gene. The rearrangement uses TRBV18 and TRBJ1-1; a weak D match, TRBD1 (6 bases). The germline V gene encodes CDR1 KGHSH and CDR2 LQKENI. The V gene lost 5 bases and the J gene lost 4 bases, with 14 bases spanning the gap. This CDR3 has 14 amino acids. CDR3 residues: CASSSQRGGTEAFF. CDR3 DNA, as far as it was read: TGTGCCAGCTCATCCCAGAGGGGGGGCACTGAA. The variable domain in full, completed from reference TRBV18 and TRBJ1-1, reads NAGVMQNPRHLVRRRGQEARLRCSPMKGHSHVYWYRQLPEEGLKFMVYLQKENIIDESGMPKERFSAEFPKEGPSILRIQQVVRGDSAAYFCASSSQRGGTEAFFGQGTRLTVV.

This clone was picked up a small number of times. The CDR3 sequence is CAWRTQVTQYF. The sequenced CDR3 bases are TGTGCCTGGAGGACGCAGGTGACC. The rearrangement uses TRBV30 and TRBJ2-5, with unresolved D. The CDR3 end lies 3 residues beyond the end of the read and is filled in from the germline J gene. Trimming removed 3 bases from V and 7 bases from J, with 9 bases in between. Germline values: CDR1 GTSNPN, CDR2 SVGIG (reference sequence). This CDR3 comprises 11 residues.

This clone was counted at least ten times. Read sequence stops 3 residues before the CDR3 end, and the germline J gene provides the missing end. The J gene is TRBJ2-3, the V gene TRBV5-1; 7 bases are shared with TRBD2. This CDR3 is 15 amino acids long. CDR1 SGHRS and CDR2 YFSETQ come from the germline V gene. V lost 4 bases, J lost 1 base, and 6 bases stayed unmatched. CDR3 DNA (partial): TGCGCCAGCAGCATGACTAGCAGAGGCACAGATACG. It specifies CASSMTSRGTDT. The whole CDR3 sequence is CASSMTSRGTDTQYF.